This paragraph reports one TCR beta chain. CDR3 size: 16 residues. From germline, CDR1 is SGHRS and CDR2 YFSETQ. V dropped 1 base and J dropped 9 bases, with 20 bases sitting between them. The sample comes from a study of blood T cell repertoires in COVID-19. On the study more broadly: Collection of acute and convalescent COVID-19 samples took place in the United States, Italy and Spain. T cells, B-cell-depleted T cells, or PBMCs provided the cDNA or gDNA that served as material.

Source study methods: Counts of nucleated cells, estimated from reference gene primer amplification, were obtained. Clones were sequenced by immunoSEQ multiplex PCR, and TCRdb holds only the in-frame ones, with some missing. That table is the source of V, J and clone size, and D and trimming were worked out from the DNA. The sample holds 98,000 or so clones, around 83% seen once. Material for sequencing was peripheral blood. The origin of this receptor is a woman aged 55-70 years in a cohort sampled during active or convalescent COVID-19. J is TRBJ2-1 and V is TRBV5-1; the D gene is possibly TRBD2 (6 bases). This chain's CDR3 is CASSLIAGPPSSEQFF. In nucleotides, the CDR3 is TGCGCCAGCAGCTTGATCGCGGGACCCCCCTCCAGTGAGCAGTTCTTC.